One and the same sample provided the 27 T cell receptor beta chains below, sequenced in a study of shared clonotypes between healthy human individuals. TCRdb's copy holds only in-frame clones and misses some; the assay was immunoSEQ multiplex PCR. The table has about 520,000 clones, 60% to 80% seen once. Sequenced input: PBMCs. The receptors here all came from a woman aged 40 to 50 in good health. Some clones in this sample may be carry-over from other donors' samples.

This clone turned up a few times. Here the CDR3 DNA reads TGTGCCAGCACTCTCCCCTCTGGGGCCAACGTCCTGACTTTC. Translation gives CASTLPSGANVLTF. V usage is TRBV2 and J usage is TRBJ2-6; D gene uncertain. Germline V CDR1 and CDR2: SNHLY, FYNNEI. The CDR3 consists of 14 residues. Trimming stripped 7 bases from V and 0 bases from J, with 7 bases between.

This clone was seen more than once but under ten times. V is TRBV30 and J is TRBJ2-2, with no clear D. Germline V CDR1 and CDR2: GTSNPN, SVGIG (reference sequence). V was clipped by 0 bases and J by 5 bases, with 7 bases between them. The CDR3 runs to 13 residues. CDR3 nucleotides: TGTGCCTGGAGTGTATGGTTTACCGGGGAGCTGTTTTTT. This codes for CAWSVWFTGELFF.

The rearrangement uses TRBV7-2 and TRBJ1-1, with D possibly being TRBD1 (5 bases). Germline V gene sequence: CDR1 SGHTA, CDR2 FQGNSA. Trimming shortened V by 5 bases and J by 4 bases, and 17 bases separated the two germline ends. This CDR3 comprises 15 residues. In DNA form, the CDR3 reads TGTGCCAGCAGCCCGGGATTGGGGCGATCCACTGAAGCTTTCTTT. Its protein product is CASSPGLGRSTEAFF.

V usage is TRBV7-3 and J usage is TRBJ2-7; tentative D call: TRBD2 (6 bases). Germline CDR1 SGHTA, CDR2 FQGTGA. The V end was cut by 3 bases, the J end by 3 bases, with 21 bases between. CDR3 length equals 17 residues. CDR3 sequence: CASSFGSLAGIDYEQYF. In DNA form, the CDR3 reads TGTGCCAGCAGCTTCGGTTCTCTCGCGGGAATCGACTACGAGCAGTACTTC.

The genes are TRBV15 and TRBJ1-1, with D unclear. Between the trimmed V and J ends, which lost 1 base and 6 bases, there was a span of 12 bases. The germline V gene has CDR1 LNHNV and CDR2 YYDKDF (reference sequence). The CDR3 runs 14 residues. The CDR3 DNA sequence: TGTGCCACCAGCAGAGGGGAGCCCACATCTGAAGCTTTCTTT. It specifies CATSRGEPTSEAFF.

This clone was counted between two and nine times. This CDR3 is CASSLGGGGEIETQYF. The CDR3, as DNA: TGTGCCAGCAGCTTAGGAGGAGGGGGGGAGATTGAGACCCAGTACTTC. The chain recombines TRBV11-2 with TRBJ2-5, with D perhaps matching TRBD2 (7 bases). The V end lost 1 base, the J end lost 5 bases, and 17 bases lay between the germline ends. The V gene's germline CDR1 is SGHAT and CDR2 FQNNGV. This CDR3 contains 16 residues.

This clone was observed a handful of times. The chain uses TRBV6-1 and TRBJ1-5, with 7 bases identical to TRBD1. The germline CDR1 and CDR2 sequences are MNHNS and SASEGT. V shed 2 bases and J 0 bases; nucleotides not matched to a gene: 1. The CDR3 extends over 15 amino acids. The CDR3 coding sequence is TGTGCCAGCAGTGAAAGGACAGGTAGCAATCAGCCCCAGCATTTT. Translating it yields CASSERTGSNQPQHF.

This chain joins TRBV21-1 and TRBJ2-1; the DNA was not compared with TRBD2, the D call given in the table. TRBV21-1 is a documented pseudogene. The CDR3 sequence is 11 residues long. The DNA for the CDR3 is TGTGCCAGCAGCAGGAGGAATGAGCAGTTCTTC. Encoded protein: CASSRRNEQFF.

V usage is TRBV5-4 and J usage is TRBJ2-5; the match to TRBD1 covers 10 bases. CDR1 and CDR2 from the germline V gene are SGHNT and YYREEE (reference sequence). Germline trimming cut 4 bases from V and 3 bases from J; bases unmatched to any gene: 6. This CDR3 is 15 amino acids long. CDR3 loop: CASSVGQGVEETQYF. CDR3 bases: TGTGCCAGCAGCGTCGGACAGGGGGTCGAAGAGACCCAGTACTTC.

The chain uses TRBV14 and TRBJ1-1; D gene unclear. The ends were cut back, 2 bases at V and 7 bases at J, with 11 bases in the middle. The germline V gene encodes CDR1 SGHDN and CDR2 FVKESK. The CDR3 consists of 13 residues. In DNA form, the CDR3 reads TGTGCCAGCAGCCAACGTAACGGGGTTGAAGCTTTCTTT. It specifies CASSQRNGVEAFF.

This clone has at least ten counts. V gene TRBV4-1 combines with J gene TRBJ1-1; TRBD1 matches 12 bases. V was clipped by 3 bases and J by 4 bases; unmatched bases: 3. The CDR3 is 15 amino acids. Germline V gene sequence: CDR1 MGHRA, CDR2 YSYEKL. The CDR3 nucleotides are TGCGCCAGCAGCCAGGGACAGGGGGCGTTCACTGAAGCTTTCTTT. This sequence encodes CASSQGQGAFTEAFF.

This chain joins TRBV29-1 and TRBJ1-1; TRBD1 matches 9 bases. The V segment lost 3 bases and the J segment 6 bases; nucleotides outside the gene matches: 8. The CDR3 is made up of 14 amino acids. Germline CDR1 and CDR2: SQVTM and ANQGSEA. CDR3 nucleotide sequence: TGCAGCGTTGAGGAGACAGGGGGTTTTTCTGAAGCTTTCTTT. Its translation: CSVEETGGFSEAFF.

The chain uses TRBV18 and TRBJ1-4, with D perhaps matching TRBD1 (5 bases). Germline CDR1 is KGHSH and CDR2 is LQKENI. This CDR3 is built from 14 residues. V lost 3 bases to trimming and J lost 6 bases, with 11 bases between them. The CDR3 sequence is CASSPFGQDEKLFF. The DNA for the CDR3 is TGTGCCAGCTCACCGTTTGGACAAGATGAAAAACTGTTTTTT.

The V call is TRBV7-2, the J call TRBJ2-3; 12 positions match TRBD2. This CDR3 spans 15 amino acids. After removal of 7 bases from V and 5 bases from J, the junction contained 7 bases not matched to a gene. CDR1 and CDR2 (germline): SGHTA, FQGNSA. Here the CDR3 reads CASTRLAGERDTQYF. CDR3 DNA sequence: TGTGCCAGCACCCGACTAGCGGGAGAGAGAGATACGCAGTATTTT. The variable domain in full, completed from reference TRBV7-2 and TRBJ2-3, reads GAGVSQSPSNKVTEKGKDVELRCDPISGHTALYWYRQSLGQGLEFLIYFQGNSAPDKSGLPSDRFSAERTGGSVSTLTIQRTQQEDSAVYLCASTRLAGERDTQYFGPGTRLTVL.

In regard to this clone: Other DNA sequences in this sample translate to the same CDR3. The chain combines TRBV7-2 with TRBJ2-1; TRBD2 matches 8 bases. Unmatched junction bases numbered 4, after V lost 2 bases and J lost 4 bases. The CDR3 totals 15 residues. CDR1 and CDR2 (germline): SGHTA, FQGNSA. The chain's CDR3 is CASSLLAGGYNEQFF. The CDR3 nucleotides read TGTGCCAGCAGCTTACTAGCGGGCGGTTACAATGAGCAGTTCTTC.

The chain is built from TRBV4-1 and TRBJ1-5, with 7 bases matching TRBD1. The V gene end was trimmed by 1 base and the J gene end by 1 base; junction bases not matched to a gene: 7. This CDR3 region has 17 residues. The germline V gene encodes CDR1 MGHRA and CDR2 YSYEKL. CDR3 DNA: TGCGCCAGCAGCCAAGGATTCGGCAGGGGGAGCAATCAGCCCCAGCATTTT. Its translation: CASSQGFGRGSNQPQHF.

J is TRBJ2-3 and V is TRBV7-2, with 8 nucleotides matching TRBD2. The CDR3 spans 16 residues. CDR1 and CDR2 (germline): SGHTA, FQGNSA. Unmatched junction bases numbered 6, after V lost 0 bases and J lost 4 bases. CDR3: CASSLAGAGGADTQYF. The DNA for the CDR3 is TGTGCCAGCAGCTTAGCGGGGGCGGGAGGCGCAGATACGCAGTATTTT.

The gene calls are TRBV5-1 and TRBJ2-7; possibly TRBD1 or TRBD2 for D (5 bases each). This CDR3 comprises 15 residues. With 0 bases removed from V and 6 bases from J, the gap between germline ends came to 16 bases. Germline V lookup: CDR1 SGHRS, CDR2 YFSETQ. CDR3 DNA sequence: TGCGCCAGCAGCTTGGGGGCTATCGGGACGGGCGAGCAGTACTTC. It translates to CASSLGAIGTGEQYF.

The chain uses TRBV6-1 and TRBJ2-3; TRBD2 matches at 8 bases. Germline CDR1 and CDR2: MNHNS and SASEGT. The V segment lost 0 bases and the J segment 5 bases; nucleotides outside the gene matches: 13. This CDR3 spans 18 amino acids. The CDR3 loop is CASSEAGGGQPVGDTQYF. CDR3 bases: TGTGCCAGCAGTGAAGCCGGGGGGGGCCAGCCCGTTGGAGATACGCAGTATTTT.

The chain uses TRBV19 and TRBJ1-4; no clear D gene. Trimming pared 8 bases from V and 8 bases from J, leaving 15 bases between. This CDR3 is built from 13 residues. From germline, CDR1 is LNHDA and CDR2 SQIVND (reference sequence). As DNA, the CDR3 is TGTGCCAGTGGCGAATTTTGGCAGGAAAAACTGTTTTTT. Encoded protein: CASGEFWQEKLFF. The full variable domain, in which reference TRBV19 and TRBJ1-4 provide the parts outside the CDR3, is DGGITQSPKYLFRKEGQNVTLSCEQNLNHDAMYWYRQDPGQGLRLIYYSQIVNDFQKGDIAEGYSVSREKKESFPLTVTSAQKNPTAFYLCASGEFWQEKLFFGSGTQLSVL.

About this clone: This sequence is one base from a far larger clone and is likely a read error. The same CDR3 arises from other DNA sequences in this sample as well. J is TRBJ2-3 and V is TRBV6-4, with D perhaps being TRBD1 or TRBD2 (5 bases each). In germline, CDR1 is MRHNA, CDR2 SNTAGT. This CDR3 has 14 residues. CDR3 DNA: TGTGCCAGCAGTAAAGGGGAGAGCACGGATACGCAGTATTTT. It codes for CASSKGESTDTQYF.

The chain joins TRBV2 to TRBJ2-1; 7 bases align to TRBD1. V trimming: 8 bases; J trimming: 6 bases; junction bases outside the gene matches: 10. The CDR3 length is 14 residues. Germline V lookup: CDR1 SNHLY, CDR2 FYNNEI. CDR3 region: CASDFGTEFNEQFF. In DNA, the CDR3 is TGTGCCAGCGATTTCGGGACAGAATTCAATGAGCAGTTCTTC.

The J gene is TRBJ2-5, the V gene TRBV19; D is uncertain. Germline CDR1 is LNHDA and CDR2 is SQIVND (reference sequence). The germline V and J ends were trimmed by 1 base and 1 base, with 7 bases remaining between them. The CDR3 loop spans 14 amino acids. CDR3 in amino acids: CASSIGGSQETQYF. Here the CDR3 DNA reads TGTGCCAGTAGTATAGGCGGCAGCCAAGAGACCCAGTACTTC.

This clone has a handful of counts. CDR3 coding DNA: TGTGCCAGCAGCGTAGGGGGGGGAGTTAATTCACCCCTCCACTTT. As protein: CASSVGGGVNSPLHF. The chain is built from TRBV9 and TRBJ1-6; D may be TRBD1 (5 bases). With 0 bases removed from V and 6 bases from J, the gap between germline ends came to 10 bases. CDR3 size: 15 residues. From germline, CDR1 is SGDLS and CDR2 YYNGEE.

This clone was recorded only once. The chain recombines TRBV30 with TRBJ2-7; 8 bases fit TRBD1. The CDR3 has 13 amino acids. The V gene's germline CDR1 is GTSNPN and CDR2 SVGIG (reference sequence). V lost 4 bases and J lost 6; bases outside the gene matches: 8. CDR3 protein: CAWNLGQGLEQYF. CDR3 sequence (DNA): TGTGCCTGGAATCTCGGACAGGGACTCGAGCAGTACTTC.

The genes are TRBV7-3 and TRBJ1-5; weak D call: TRBD1 (5 bases). The CDR3 runs 18 residues. Germline lookup yields CDR1 SGHTA and CDR2 FQGTGA. Trimming pared 3 bases from V and 0 bases from J, leaving 18 bases between. CDR3 nucleotide sequence: TGTGCCAGCAGCTTCCCCGGGGCAGGGACCGATAGCAATCAGCCCCAGCATTTT. Its protein product is CASSFPGAGTDSNQPQHF.

The chain recombines TRBV10-3 with TRBJ2-7; 10 nucleotides align to TRBD1. With V trimmed by 8 bases and J by 3 bases, 10 bases remained unmatched. The CDR3 spans 15 residues. Germline loops: CDR1 ENHRY, CDR2 SYGVKD. The chain's CDR3 is CAIGPRDRGNYEQYF. The CDR3 nucleotides are TGTGCCATCGGTCCGAGGGACAGGGGTAACTACGAGCAGTACTTC.